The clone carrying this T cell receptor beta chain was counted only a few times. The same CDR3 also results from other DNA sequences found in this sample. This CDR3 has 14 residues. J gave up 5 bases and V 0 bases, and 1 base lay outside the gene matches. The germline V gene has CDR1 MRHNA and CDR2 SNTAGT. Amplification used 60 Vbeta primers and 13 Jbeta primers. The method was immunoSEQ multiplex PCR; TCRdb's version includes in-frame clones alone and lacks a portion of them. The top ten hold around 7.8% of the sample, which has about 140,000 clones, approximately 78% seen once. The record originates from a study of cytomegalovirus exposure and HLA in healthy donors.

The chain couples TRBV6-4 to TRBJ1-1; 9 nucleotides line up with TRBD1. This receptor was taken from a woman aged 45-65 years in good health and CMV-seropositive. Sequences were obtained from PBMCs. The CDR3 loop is CASSDSDRGTEAFF. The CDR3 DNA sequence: TGTGCCAGCAGTGACTCGGACAGGGGAACTGAAGCTTTCTTT.